The 2 T cell receptor beta chains given below trace back to one sample, sequenced in a study of cytomegalovirus exposure and HLA in healthy donors. The PCR was carried out with 60 Vbeta primers and 13 Jbeta primers. This table comes from immunoSEQ multiplex PCR, and its TCRdb copy is limited to in-frame clones, with some not included. This sample has some 180,000 clones; more than 75% occur once, and the top ten carry about 0.21%. Material: PBMCs. Receptor source: a girl under three years old in good health and CMV-seronegative.

This rearrangement joins TRBV6-5 to TRBJ1-5, with D possibly being TRBD1 (6 bases). Germline assignment: CDR1 MNHEY and CDR2 SVGAGI. V lost 6 bases, J lost 0 bases, and 9 bases lay in between. CDR3 size: 14 residues. CDR3 sequence reads: CASREDSSNQPQHF. CDR3 sequence (DNA): TGTGCCAGCAGAGAGGACAGTAGCAATCAGCCCCAGCATTTT.

This chain connects TRBV6-1 to TRBJ1-5; 7 bases align to TRBD1. Trimming took 4 bases from V and 10 from J; bases not matched to a gene: 10. The CDR3 runs 14 residues. Germline V gene sequence: CDR1 MNHNS, CDR2 SASEGT. CDR3 sequence reads: CASSAPGTARPQHF. The CDR3 coding sequence is TGTGCCAGCAGTGCTCCCGGGACAGCCCGACCCCAGCATTTT.